This TCR beta chain was recorded in a study of T cells in Graves' hyperthyroidism and ophthalmopathy. TCR beta CDR3 region amplification was performed from RNA transcripts. The study used the HTBI primer set for a first-round RT-PCR of the TCR CDR3. TCRdb redid the calling of the multiplex PCR reads with MiXCR, one entry per CDR3 protein. The sample holds nearly 600,000 distinct CDR3 sequences; around 13% are singletons and the top ten take about 5.8%. The germline V gene encodes CDR1 MNHEY and CDR2 SMNVEV (reference sequence). The CDR3 sequence is 14 residues long. In its sample, this clonotype was seen a few times. One junction end does not reproduce the germline sequence, and a read error may be involved.

The chain uses TRBV27 and TRBJ2-3; D is perhaps TRBD1 or TRBD2 (5 bases each). The receptor was derived from a woman in her thirties with Graves' hyperthyroidism that later progressed to Graves' ophthalmopathy. The sequencing input was blood. CDR3 in DNA: TGTGCCAGCACCCCGAGGGGCTCCACAGGTACGCAGTATTTT. Translating gives CASTPRGSTGTQYF.